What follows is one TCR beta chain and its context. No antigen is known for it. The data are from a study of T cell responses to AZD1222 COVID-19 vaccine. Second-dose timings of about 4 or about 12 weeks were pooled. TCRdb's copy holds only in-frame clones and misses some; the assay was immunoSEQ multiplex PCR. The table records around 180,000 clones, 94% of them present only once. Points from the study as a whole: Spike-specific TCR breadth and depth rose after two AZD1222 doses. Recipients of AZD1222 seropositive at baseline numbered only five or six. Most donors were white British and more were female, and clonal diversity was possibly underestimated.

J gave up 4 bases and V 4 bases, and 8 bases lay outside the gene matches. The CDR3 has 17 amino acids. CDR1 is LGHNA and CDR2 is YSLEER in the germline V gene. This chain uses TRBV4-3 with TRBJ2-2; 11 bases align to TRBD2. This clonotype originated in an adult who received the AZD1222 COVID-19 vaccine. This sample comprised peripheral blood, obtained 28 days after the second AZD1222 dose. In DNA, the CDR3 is TGCGCCAGCAGCCGACATACCGGGACTAGCGGCACCGGGGAGCTGTTTTTT. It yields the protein CASSRHTGTSGTGELFF.